This T cell receptor beta chain was identified in a study of long-term antiretroviral therapy in people with HIV. Study-wide background: Some samples came about a decade before the 2015 immediate-ART recommendation, and these were the earliest. Points from the study as a whole: HIV repertoire CDR3 lengths ranged less widely than those of controls. Diversity increased after ART yet remained lower than in transplant donor controls.

Trimming removed 1 base at V and 6 bases at J, with 15 bases between. Germline-derived CDR1 and CDR2 are WSHSY and SAAADI. The CDR3 is 15 amino acids. Version v3.0 of the immunoSEQ assay was performed at survey level. Roughly 40,000-55,000 T-cell genomes per sample were the sequencing target. Clones were sequenced by immunoSEQ multiplex PCR, and TCRdb holds only the in-frame ones, with some missing. Among under 25,000 clones listed, around nine tenths were seen once. In regard to this clone: As yet, its antigen is unknown.

The sequencing used unsorted PBMCs, collected 0.6 years after starting antiretroviral therapy. This chain uses TRBV10-2 with TRBJ1-2; a weak D match, TRBD1 (5 bases). This sequence was found in a man aged 55 to 70 with HIV. The CDR3 reads CASSEYGGEGHGYTF. CDR3 DNA: TGCGCCAGCAGTGAGTACGGGGGAGAAGGGCATGGCTACACCTTC.